One sample yielded the 30 T cell receptor beta chains listed below, sequenced in a study of CD8 T cells in ankylosing spondylitis. Points from the study as a whole: A motif in TCR beta, a set of fewer than ten highly homologous variants, appeared characteristic of ankylosing spondylitis blood.

One entry per CDR3 protein results from TCRdb running MiXCR on the 5' RACE reads. The sample lists 390,000 or so distinct CDR3 sequences, around 24% occurring once. For these TCRs, the target antigens are not known. The sample comprised blood, either unsorted or a sorted T cell fraction (not recorded which). These receptors came from a male donor with ankylosing spondylitis.

For the CDR3, the DNA is TGTGCCAGCAGCTTTTCGCTTGTCGGCTACACCTTC. Translating gives CASSFSLVGYTF. The genes are TRBV7-2 and TRBJ1-2, with D unclear. Germline V gene sequence: CDR1 SGHTA, CDR2 FQGNSA. CDR3 length: 12 amino acids. V was shortened by 3 bases and J by 8 bases, with 10 bases between the two germline ends.

CDR3 DNA sequence: TGTGCCAGCAGCCAAGAGGGCTCTGAAGCTTTCTTT. This encodes CASSQEGSEAFF. The chain joins TRBV4-2 to TRBJ1-1; no definite D call. The CDR3 is 12 amino acids. The V gene's germline CDR1 is LGHNA and CDR2 YNFKEQ. V dropped 0 bases and J dropped 6 bases, with 5 bases sitting between them.

This clonotype came up a few times. The chain is built from TRBV10-3 and TRBJ1-5; 7 bases align to TRBD1. V gave up 6 bases and J gave up 0 bases; unmatched junction bases: 8. The CDR3 is 16 amino acids. CDR1 ENHRY and CDR2 SYGVKD come from the germline V gene. This CDR3 reads CAIRAGTVDSNQPQHF. CDR3 sequence (DNA): TGTGCCATCAGGGCCGGGACAGTAGATAGCAATCAGCCCCAGCATTTT.

The table lists this clonotype with a count of one. V gene TRBV6-6 combines with J gene TRBJ1-1, with D possibly matching TRBD1 (6 bases). The germline V gene encodes CDR1 MNHNY and CDR2 SVGAGI (reference sequence). There are 13 residues in the CDR3. V lost 5 bases and J 9 bases, leaving 16 bases between the germline ends. The CDR3 DNA reads as TGTGCCAGCAGTCAGACCAGGGGTGAAAAAGCTTTCTTT. Translated, it gives CASSQTRGEKAFF.

In its sample, this clonotype was seen a few times. This chain's CDR3 is CASSVATGTEAFF. The CDR3 DNA follows: TGTGCCAGCAGCGTAGCTACAGGGACTGAAGCTTTCTTT. The rearrangement links TRBV9 to TRBJ1-1, with a possible D match to TRBD1 (6 bases). CDR3 length: 13 amino acids. In germline, CDR1 is SGDLS, CDR2 YYNGEE. The V end lost 0 bases, the J end lost 5 bases, and 8 bases lay between the germline ends.

V gene TRBV6-1 combines with J gene TRBJ2-5; 9 nucleotides match TRBD1. The junction had 2 bases not matched to a gene; V was cut back by 6 bases and J by 3 bases. The CDR3 consists of 13 residues. CDR1 MNHNS and CDR2 SASEGT come from the germline V gene. CDR3 amino acids: CASRWTGEETQYF. In DNA form, the CDR3 reads TGTGCCAGCAGATGGACAGGGGAAGAGACCCAGTACTTC.

This clonotype was observed a handful of times. The chain uses TRBV15 and TRBJ2-3; TRBD1 matches at 7 bases. CDR1 is LNHNV, CDR2 YYDKDF, per germline (reference sequence). The CDR3 sequence is 14 residues long. V lost 2 bases, J lost 6 bases, and 5 bases stayed unmatched. The CDR3 loop reads CATSRRQGRDTQYF. The CDR3 region has the DNA TGTGCCACCAGCAGAAGACAGGGTCGGGATACGCAGTATTTT.

This chain connects TRBV5-1 to TRBJ2-1; 9 bases match TRBD2. CDR1 and CDR2 from the germline V gene are SGHRS and YFSETQ. This CDR3 contains 17 residues. J gave up 0 bases and V 0 bases, and 4 bases lay outside the gene matches. The CDR3 spells CASSLGSSGNSYNEQFF. The CDR3 DNA reads as TGCGCCAGCAGCTTGGGTTCTAGCGGGAACTCCTACAATGAGCAGTTCTTC.

V is TRBV7-3 and J is TRBJ2-1, with D possibly being TRBD2 (5 bases). The CDR3 runs to 16 residues. The V end was cut by 3 bases, the J end by 3 bases, with 15 bases between. Germline loops: CDR1 SGHTA, CDR2 FQGTGA. This CDR3 reads CASSFFDGGYYNEQFF. DNA for the CDR3: TGTGCCAGCAGCTTTTTCGACGGAGGTTACTACAATGAGCAGTTCTTC.

This clonotype showed up just a few times. This rearrangement joins TRBV11-1 to TRBJ2-3; TRBD1 aligns across 7 bases. The germline V gene encodes CDR1 SGHAT and CDR2 FQDESV (reference sequence). The CDR3 sequence is 16 residues long. With V trimmed by 2 bases and J by 0 bases, 5 bases remained unmatched. The CDR3 bases are TGTGCCAGCAGCTTATTGGACAGGACCAGCACAGATACGCAGTATTTT. Encoded protein: CASSLLDRTSTDTQYF.

The V call is TRBV20-1, the J call TRBJ2-7; D possibly corresponds to TRBD2 (6 bases). This CDR3 region has 13 residues. V lost 1 base to trimming and J lost 4 bases, with 11 bases between them. CDR1 and CDR2 (germline): DFQATT, SNEGSKA (reference sequence). CDR3 in amino acids: CSARAGVWYEQYF. For the CDR3, the DNA is TGCAGTGCTAGAGCGGGAGTCTGGTACGAGCAGTACTTC.

The gene calls are TRBV3-1 and TRBJ1-2, with TRBD1 as a possible D gene (5 bases). Germline V gene data show CDR1 as LGHDT and CDR2 as YNNKEL (reference sequence). The V and J ends lost 2 bases and 4 bases respectively, with 14 bases between them. This CDR3 is built from 15 residues. As DNA, the CDR3 is TGTGCCAGCAGCCAACCAACGGGGGGAAGCTATGGCTACACCTTC. Protein: CASSQPTGGSYGYTF.

Only a few counts were recorded for this clonotype. V gene TRBV5-1 combines with J gene TRBJ2-5, with 8 nucleotides matching TRBD2. The J segment lost 2 bases and the V segment lost 4 bases, leaving 10 bases of the junction unmatched. Per germline, CDR1 SGHRS and CDR2 YFSETQ. This CDR3 has 16 amino acids. CDR3 sequence (DNA): TGCGCCAGCAGCACGGAGGTGGCTAGCGGGCAAGAGACCCAGTACTTC. It yields the protein CASSTEVASGQETQYF.

The chain recombines TRBV18 with TRBJ2-1; D gene unclear. V lost 2 bases and J 7 bases, leaving 6 bases between the germline ends. The CDR3 covers 12 residues. Looked up from germline, CDR1 is KGHSH and CDR2 is LQKENI. DNA of the CDR3: TGTGCCAGCTCACCAGCTAGTAATGAGCAGTTCTTC. Translated: CASSPASNEQFF.

V is TRBV5-1 and J is TRBJ2-1; D is ambiguous. Per the germline V gene, CDR1 is SGHRS and CDR2 is YFSETQ. This CDR3 has 15 amino acids. Trimming stripped 0 bases from V and 6 bases from J, with 13 bases between. This CDR3 is CASSLGLVRSNEQFF. The CDR3 coding sequence is TGCGCCAGCAGCTTGGGGTTAGTGAGGAGCAATGAGCAGTTCTTC. Complete variable domain (other parts from reference TRBV5-1 and TRBJ2-1): KAGVTQTPRYLIKTRGQQVTLSCSPISGHRSVSWYQQTPGQGLQFLFEYFSETQRNKGNFPGRFSGRQFSNSRSEMNVSTLELGDSALYLCASSLGLVRSNEQFFGPGTRLTVL.

The count of this clonotype is one. The rearrangement uses TRBV6-2 or TRBV6-3 and TRBJ1-5, with 9 bases aligning to TRBD1. Germline V gene data show CDR1 as MNHEY and CDR2 as SVGEGT. V was clipped by 8 bases and J by 7 bases; unmatched bases: 6. The CDR3 loop spans 13 amino acids. The CDR3 here is CASRDREWQPQHF. The CDR3 DNA reads TGTGCCAGCCGGGACAGGGAGTGGCAGCCCCAGCATTTT.

There are a few counts of this clonotype. The chain recombines TRBV11-2 with TRBJ2-7; possibly TRBD1 or TRBD2 for D (5 bases each). V lost 5 bases, J lost 0 bases, and 14 bases lay in between. The germline V gene encodes CDR1 SGHAT and CDR2 FQNNGV. The CDR3 spans 15 residues. CDR3 sequence reads: CASSDRDPSSYEQYF. The DNA of the CDR3 is TGTGCCAGCAGCGACCGGGACCCGAGCTCCTACGAGCAGTACTTC. Drawing the rest from reference TRBV11-2 and TRBJ2-7, the complete variable domain is EAGVAQSPRYKIIEKRQSVAFWCNPISGHATLYWYQQILGQGPKLLIQFQNNGVVDDSQLPKDRFSAERLKGVDSTLKIQPAKLEDSAVYLCASSDRDPSSYEQYFGPGTRLTVT.

The V gene is TRBV20-1, the J gene TRBJ2-4, with a weak D call TRBD2 (5 bases). CDR1 is DFQATT, CDR2 SNEGSKA, per germline (reference sequence). This CDR3 comprises 14 residues. Trimming left V 7 bases short and J 2 bases short, with 15 bases between. DNA of the CDR3: TGCAGTGTCGCCGGCGGGTTCTCCAAAAACATTCAGTACTTC. Its protein is CSVAGGFSKNIQYF.

This chain connects TRBV29-1 to TRBJ2-7; D is ambiguous. V lost 4 bases and J 6 bases, leaving 1 base between the germline ends. Germline CDR1 and CDR2: SQVTM and ANQGSEA. The CDR3 consists of 8 residues. The CDR3 loop is CSVAEQYF. The CDR3 DNA is TGCAGCGTTGCCGAGCAGTACTTC.

The CDR3 DNA sequence: TGCAGCGTTGAAGAAGGGGACAGGGTTCCCTACGAGCAGTACTTC. Amino acid sequence: CSVEEGDRVPYEQYF. The genes are TRBV29-1 and TRBJ2-7, with 9 positions matching TRBD1. The germline CDR1 and CDR2 sequences are SQVTM and ANQGSEA. V was pared by 0 bases and J by 2 bases, with 5 bases of the junction left unmatched. The CDR3 length is 15 residues.

In its sample, this clonotype was seen a few times. This rearrangement joins TRBV18 to TRBJ2-3, with no clear D. CDR3 length: 17 residues. The germline gives CDR1 KGHSH, CDR2 LQKENI. V was trimmed by 3 bases and J by 0 bases, leaving 16 bases between them. The CDR3: CASSPLSRTTSTDTQYF. In DNA form, the CDR3 reads TGTGCCAGCTCACCTCTCTCTAGGACCACTAGCACAGATACGCAGTATTTT.

The CDR3 region has the DNA TGCGCCAGCAGCTTAAGACTAGCGGTACCAGACACAGATACGCAGTATTTT. This translates into CASSLRLAVPDTDTQYF. The genes are TRBV5-1 and TRBJ2-3; TRBD2 matches at 9 bases. CDR3 length equals 17 residues. V lost 2 bases to trimming and J lost 2 bases; unmatched junction nucleotides: 9. The germline gives CDR1 SGHRS, CDR2 YFSETQ.

The rearrangement links TRBV5-1 to TRBJ1-3; D gene ambiguous. Trimming left V 2 bases short and J 2 bases short, with 14 bases between. CDR1 is SGHRS and CDR2 is YFSETQ in the germline V gene. The CDR3 is 16 amino acids. The CDR3 protein is CASSFEALAAGNTIYF. The CDR3, as DNA: TGCGCCAGCAGCTTCGAAGCGTTGGCGGCTGGAAACACCATATATTTT.

This clonotype showed up just a few times. V and J are TRBV20-1 and TRBJ2-1; TRBD1 matches 10 bases. Per the germline V gene, CDR1 is DFQATT and CDR2 is SNEGSKA (reference sequence). Trimming took 2 bases from V and 7 from J; bases not matched to a gene: 11. This CDR3 spans 16 amino acids. CDR3 protein: CSARKEERTGGNEQFF. The CDR3 coding sequence is TGCAGTGCTAGAAAAGAGGAAAGGACAGGGGGGAATGAGCAGTTCTTC.

The chain employs TRBV5-1 and TRBJ1-2, with TRBD1 identical over 10 bases. CDR1 is SGHRS and CDR2 is YFSETQ in the germline V gene. J was trimmed by 7 bases and V by 4 bases; bases with no gene match: 13. The CDR3 loop spans 16 amino acids. CDR3 in amino acids: CASSAGTGVNIGGYTF. CDR3 coding DNA: TGCGCCAGCAGCGCCGGGACAGGGGTAAATATAGGTGGCTACACCTTC.

The V call is TRBV7-3, the J call TRBJ2-2, with D uncertain. V lost 5 bases, J lost 6 bases, and 10 bases lay in between. The CDR3 has 13 residues. CDR1 is SGHTA and CDR2 is FQGTGA in the germline V gene. The CDR3 protein is CASSARRAGELFF. CDR3 DNA: TGTGCCAGCAGCGCCAGACGGGCCGGGGAGCTGTTTTTT.

The V gene is TRBV12-3 or TRBV12-4, the J gene TRBJ2-7, with D tentatively TRBD1 or TRBD2 (5 bases each). The CDR3 extends over 15 amino acids. V lost 5 bases and J lost 0, with 14 bases in between. The CDR3 here is CASSPRDGSSYEQYF. In DNA form, the CDR3 reads TGTGCCAGCAGTCCCCGGGACGGTTCCTCCTACGAGCAGTACTTC.

This clonotype came up a few times. J is TRBJ2-1 and V is TRBV5-1; no clear D gene. The CDR3 has 14 amino acids. Germline V gene sequence: CDR1 SGHRS, CDR2 YFSETQ. Trimming removed 2 bases from V and 7 bases from J, with 13 bases in between. This CDR3 is CASSFFGSRNEQFF. DNA of the CDR3: TGCGCCAGCAGCTTTTTTGGATCTAGAAATGAGCAGTTCTTC. The full variable domain, in which reference TRBV5-1 and TRBJ2-1 provide the parts outside the CDR3, is KAGVTQTPRYLIKTRGQQVTLSCSPISGHRSVSWYQQTPGQGLQFLFEYFSETQRNKGNFPGRFSGRQFSNSRSEMNVSTLELGDSALYLCASSFFGSRNEQFFGPGTRLTVL.

This rearrangement joins TRBV6-5 to TRBJ2-7; possibly TRBD1 for D (6 bases). This CDR3 is 15 amino acids long. Germline V gene data show CDR1 as MNHEY and CDR2 as SVGAGI. V shed 4 bases and J shed 0 bases, with 13 bases lying between them. In DNA, the CDR3 is TGTGCCAGCAGTTCTAACCGGGACACCTCCTACGAGCAGTACTTC. Protein: CASSSNRDTSYEQYF.

This clonotype was counted a few times. The chain links TRBV3-1 to TRBJ1-1, with D perhaps matching TRBD1 (5 bases). This CDR3 has 16 amino acids. Germline V CDR1 and CDR2: LGHDT, YNNKEL (reference sequence). V shed 7 bases and J shed 1 base, with 19 bases lying between them. CDR3 residues: CASTPGDSYPNTEAFF. DNA of the CDR3: TGTGCCAGCACCCCTGGGGACTCATATCCGAACACTGAAGCTTTCTTT. Looking up the rest from reference TRBV3-1 and TRBJ1-1 gives the full variable domain: DTAVSQTPKYLVTQMGNDKSIKCEQNLGHDTMYWYKQDSKKFLKIMFSYNNKELIINETVPNRFSPKSPDKAHLNLHINSLELGDSAVYFCASTPGDSYPNTEAFFGQGTRLTVV.